One TCR beta chain is described in this entry. The V gene's germline CDR1 is MGHDK and CDR2 SYGVNS. Trimming left V 5 bases short and J 4 bases short, with 5 bases between. This CDR3 has 12 amino acids. Participant reports of clinical history set cohort assignment. Symptom resolution, clearance, or two negative PCRs marked the recovered donors of Cohort 3. This sample was taken from a study of blood T cell repertoires in COVID-19. Study background: Italy, Spain and the United States were the sources of the convalescent and acute COVID-19 samples. T cells, B-cell-depleted T cells, or PBMCs supplied cDNA or gDNA.

TCRdb keeps only in-frame clones here, not all; method: immunoSEQ multiplex PCR. The sample consists of about 320,000 clones, about nine tenths of them appearing once. The sequencing input was PBMCs or T cells enriched from blood (not recorded which). The clonotype originates from a woman in her late teens or twenties who had recovered from COVID-19. V is TRBV25-1 and J is TRBJ2-2; D gene ambiguous. The CDR3 loop is CASSPFTGELFF. The DNA of the CDR3 is TGTGCCAGCAGTCCCTTCACCGGGGAGCTGTTTTTT.